Listed below are T cell receptor beta chains from one sample, sequenced in a study of T cells after posttransplantation cyclophosphamide. The repertoire was sequenced with immunoSEQ multiplex PCR; TCRdb's copy has only in-frame clones and lacks some. The sample is made up of 40,000 to 60,000 clones, none counted only once. The sample consisted of PBMCs. These receptors all stem from a man between 35 and 55 years old in good health, CMV-negative, and a related stem cell transplant donor. Both conserved end residues are part of each CDR3.

j_call | v_call | cdr3_aa
TRBJ2-3 | TRBV7-2 | CASSLSTSDTQYF
TRBJ2-1 | TRBV19 | CASSKNRIQLGGYYNEQFF
TRBJ2-7 | TRBV11-2 | CASSPRTGLGEQYF
TRBJ1-4 | TRBV7-2 | CASRPDRGNEKLFF
TRBJ2-3 | TRBV9 | CASSPRTSGRVTQYF
TRBJ2-1 | TRBV9 | CASSARQGSYNEQFF
TRBJ2-3 | TRBV7-8 | CASSSTPPLGTDTQYF
TRBJ2-7 | TRBV13 | CASSSQGGYEQYF
TRBJ2-1 | TRBV14 | CASSQRLAGVGFYNEQFF
TRBJ2-3 | TRBV7-9 | CASSLLASGPDTQYF
TRBJ2-7 | TRBV29-1 | CSVGGASTYEQYF
TRBJ2-7 | TRBV7-9 | CASSTTSGTYEQYF
TRBJ1-2 | TRBV7-2 | CAIRSSRGLIYGYTF
TRBJ1-2 | TRBV28 | CASSVLGGQGIYGYTF
TRBJ2-7 | TRBV7-9 | CASSLGEAAYEQYF
TRBJ2-5 | TRBV28 | CASSEGVGSQETQYF
TRBJ2-6 | TRBV7-2 | CASSLEWLAYSGANVLTF
TRBJ2-3 | TRBV7-8 | CASSFDRATDTQYF
TRBJ1-2 | TRBV11-2 | CASSLEGYGYTF
TRBJ2-5 | TRBV19 | CASSADYQETQYF
TRBJ2-1 | TRBV7-2 | CASSLGTSGGGKFF
TRBJ1-1 | TRBV19 | CASTTRDRGDTEAFF
TRBJ1-2 | TRBV27 | CASRGQKNYGYTF
TRBJ2-7 | TRBV27 | CASSFVGVAYEQYF
TRBJ2-3 | TRBV4-2 | CASSQLQGAWGTDTQYF
TRBJ2-7 | TRBV25-1 | CASSDGGKYEQYF
TRBJ1-5 | TRBV5-1 | CASSLYPESNQPQHF
TRBJ2-5 | TRBV7-9 | CASSPLVETQYF
TRBJ2-3 | TRBV10-2 | CASSEAGLAGGDTQYF
TRBJ2-2 | TRBV15 | CATSYFGSGRNTGELFF
TRBJ2-7 | TRBV5-6 | CASSLAISGGRAYEQYF
TRBJ1-1 | TRBV7-2 | CASSQDGTGNTEAFF
TRBJ2-7 | TRBV7-2 | CASSLASGASYEQYF
TRBJ2-1 | TRBV9 | CASSIQLLTTGTGNNEQFF
TRBJ2-2 | TRBV11-3 | CASSLLAGEPPGELFF
TRBJ2-7 | TRBV29-1 | CSVSSSGYEQYF
TRBJ1-5 | TRBV2 | CASSGTGGLQPQHF
- | TRBV5-1 | CASNTGLESYEQYF
TRBJ2-3 | TRBV7-3 | CASSSSAGEGDTQYF
TRBJ1-4 | TRBV5-4 | CASSFKRGGTNEKLFF
TRBJ1-5 | TRBV6-5 | CASSTGESNQPQHF
TRBJ1-5 | TRBV9 | CASSVAGQSNQPQHF
TRBJ1-1 | TRBV29-1 | CSAWDRYNTEAFF
TRBJ1-2 | TRBV7-8 | CASSLGQTHYGYTF
TRBJ2-3 | TRBV29-1 | CSVGDWPSTDTQYF
TRBJ2-1 | TRBV7-9 | CASSSLAGGPSSYNEQFF
TRBJ1-3 | TRBV5-1 | CASRETGVGYTIYF
TRBJ2-7 | TRBV10-1 | CARDGRSLYEQYF
TRBJ1-1 | TRBV7-3 | CASSLTGGGNTEAFF
TRBJ2-5 | TRBV7-8 | CASSSRTAGWAQETQYF
TRBJ1-4 | TRBV9 | CASSVGAGNEKLFF
TRBJ2-3 | TRBV6-1 | CASSGQTASTDTQYF
TRBJ1-1 | TRBV7-3 | CASSVNRDTEAFF
TRBJ1-1 | TRBV29-1 | CSGTGEATEAFF
TRBJ1-5 | TRBV4-2 | CASSRGLPPSNQPQHF